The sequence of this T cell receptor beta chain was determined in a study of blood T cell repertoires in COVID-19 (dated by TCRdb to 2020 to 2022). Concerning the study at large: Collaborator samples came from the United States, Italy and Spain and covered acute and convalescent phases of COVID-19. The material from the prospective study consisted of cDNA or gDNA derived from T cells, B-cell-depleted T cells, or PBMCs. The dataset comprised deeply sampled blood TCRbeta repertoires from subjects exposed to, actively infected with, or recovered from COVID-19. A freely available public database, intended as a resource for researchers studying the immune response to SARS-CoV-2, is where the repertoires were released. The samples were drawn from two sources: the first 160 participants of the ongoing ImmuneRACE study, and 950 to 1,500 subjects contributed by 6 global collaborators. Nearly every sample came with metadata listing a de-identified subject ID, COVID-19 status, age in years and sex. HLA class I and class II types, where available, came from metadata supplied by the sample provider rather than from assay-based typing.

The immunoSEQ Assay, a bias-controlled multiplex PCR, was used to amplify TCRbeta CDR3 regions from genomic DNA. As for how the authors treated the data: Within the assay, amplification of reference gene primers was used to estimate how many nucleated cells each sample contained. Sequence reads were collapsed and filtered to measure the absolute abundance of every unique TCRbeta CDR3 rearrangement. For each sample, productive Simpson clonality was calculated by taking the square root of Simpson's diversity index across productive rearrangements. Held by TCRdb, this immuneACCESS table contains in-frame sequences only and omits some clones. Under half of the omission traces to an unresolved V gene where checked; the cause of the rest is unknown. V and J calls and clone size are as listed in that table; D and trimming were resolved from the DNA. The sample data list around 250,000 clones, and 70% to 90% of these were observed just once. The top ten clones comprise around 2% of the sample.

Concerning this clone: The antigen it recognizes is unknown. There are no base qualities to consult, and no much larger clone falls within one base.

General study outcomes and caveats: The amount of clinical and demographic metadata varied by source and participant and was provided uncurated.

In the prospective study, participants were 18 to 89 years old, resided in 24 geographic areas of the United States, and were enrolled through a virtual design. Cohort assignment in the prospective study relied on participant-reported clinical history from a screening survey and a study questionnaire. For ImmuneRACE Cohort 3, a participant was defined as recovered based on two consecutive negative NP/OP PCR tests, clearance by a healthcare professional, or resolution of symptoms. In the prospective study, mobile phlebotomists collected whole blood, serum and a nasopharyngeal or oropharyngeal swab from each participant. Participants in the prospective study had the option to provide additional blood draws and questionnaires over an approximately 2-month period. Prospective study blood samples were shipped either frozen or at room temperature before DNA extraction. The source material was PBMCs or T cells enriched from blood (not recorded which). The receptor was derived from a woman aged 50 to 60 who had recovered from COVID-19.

The CDR3 region reads CASREGSNNQPQHF. The DNA sequence reads TGTGCCAGCAGGGAGGGGAGTAACAATCAGCCCCAGCATTTT. Recombination joined TRBV6-5 with TRBJ1-5; TRBD1 is possibly the D segment (5 matching bases). The germline V gene yields MNHEY for CDR1 and SVGAGI for CDR2. The V and J ends are trimmed by 6 bases and 3 bases, leaving 12 bases between them. Including the terminal cysteine and phenylalanine, the CDR3 comprises 14 residues. Kept here is only the CDR3 DNA, which spans 42 bases and is read in frame from base 1.